Below are 25 T cell receptor beta chains sequenced from a single sample in a study of early T cells in non-severe SARS-CoV-2 infection. TCRdb independently ran MiXCR on the 5' RACE reads; one entry per CDR3 protein. The data hold about 77,000 distinct CDR3 sequences, with about 5% observed a single time. Sample: whole blood, taken at baseline. The receptors derive from an adult who was a healthcare worker with PCR-confirmed SARS-CoV-2 infection or an uninfected control (not recorded which).

This clonotype was detected ten times or more. The chain has TRBV5-1 and TRBJ2-1, with D maybe TRBD1 (6 bases). V lost 3 bases to trimming and J lost 2 bases, with 15 bases between them. CDR3 length equals 16 residues. Germline loops: CDR1 SGHRS, CDR2 YFSETQ. Written as DNA, the CDR3 is TGCGCCAGCAGCTCGGGACACGTAAACCCCTACAATGAGCAGTTCTTC. Translation gives CASSSGHVNPYNEQFF.

This clonotype occurred a few times. CDR3 amino acids: CASSHPGNEQYF. CDR3 in DNA: TGTGCCAGCAGCCACCCAGGGAACGAGCAGTACTTC. The J gene is TRBJ2-7, the V gene TRBV28; a weak D match, TRBD1 (5 bases). Germline values: CDR1 MDHEN, CDR2 SYDVKM. Trimming pared 6 bases from V and 5 bases from J, leaving 11 bases between. The CDR3 extends over 12 amino acids.

This clonotype was seen a few times. The chain recombines TRBV14 with TRBJ2-2; D possibly matches TRBD1 or TRBD2 (6 bases each). Germline CDR1 reads SGHDN; CDR2 reads FVKESK. The germline V and J ends were trimmed by 4 bases and 5 bases, with 14 bases remaining between them. The CDR3 runs to 15 residues. The DNA of the CDR3 is TGTGCCAGCAGCCTTCGGGGGCTGCGGACCGGGGAGCTGTTTTTT. It is translated as CASSLRGLRTGELFF. Using reference TRBV14 and TRBJ2-2 for the parts outside the CDR3, the full variable domain is EAGVTQFPSHSVIEKGQTVTLRCDPISGHDNLYWYRRVMGKEIKFLLHFVKESKQDESGMPNNRFLAERTGGTYSTLKVQPAELEDSGVYFCASSLRGLRTGELFFGEGSRLTVL.

This clonotype was counted many times. V is TRBV12-3 or TRBV12-4 and J is TRBJ1-5, with 7 bases identical to TRBD1. Trimming removed 5 bases from V and 1 base from J; junction bases left unmatched: 5. This CDR3 has 15 amino acids. The CDR3 DNA reads as TGTGCCAGCAGTCCCCAGGGGGACAGCAATCAGCCCCAGCATTTT. This sequence encodes CASSPQGDSNQPQHF.

This clonotype was found many times. The chain links TRBV20-1 to TRBJ1-5; 7 positions agree with TRBD1. This CDR3 contains 14 residues. Per the germline V gene, CDR1 is DFQATT and CDR2 is SNEGSKA (reference sequence). Unmatched junction bases numbered 12, after V lost 6 bases and J lost 7 bases. The CDR3 DNA sequence: TGCAGTGCCAGGACTGGGACAGTAAGGCAGCCCCAGCATTTT. It is translated as CSARTGTVRQPQHF.

The rearrangement uses TRBV12-5 and TRBJ2-3; TRBD2 aligns across 8 bases. CDR1 and CDR2 from the germline V gene are LGHNT and FRNRAP. This CDR3 is 14 amino acids long. V shed 3 bases and J 4 bases; nucleotides not matched to a gene: 3. The CDR3 nucleotides read TGTGCTAGTGGTTTTGGACTAGCTTCAGATACGCAGTATTTT. Residues: CASGFGLASDTQYF.

This chain uses TRBV29-1 with TRBJ1-1, with a possible D match to TRBD1 (5 bases). Germline V CDR1 and CDR2: SQVTM, ANQGSEA. Trimming stripped 4 bases from V and 3 bases from J, with 12 bases between. The CDR3 consists of 13 residues. The CDR3 is CSVVGAQDTEAFF. The CDR3 coding sequence is TGCAGCGTTGTCGGGGCGCAGGACACTGAAGCTTTCTTT. The full variable domain, completed using reference TRBV29-1 and TRBJ1-1, is SAVISQKPSRDICQRGTSLTIQCQVDSQVTMMFWYRQQPGQSLTLIATANQGSEATYESGFVIDKFPISRPNLTFSTLTVSNMSPEDSSIYLCSVVGAQDTEAFFGQGTRLTVV.

This clonotype was recorded at least ten times. V and J are TRBV12-3 or TRBV12-4 and TRBJ2-3, with 7 bases aligning to TRBD2. Trimming removed 4 bases from V and 1 base from J; junction bases left unmatched: 5. This CDR3 is 15 amino acids long. The CDR3 coding sequence is TGTGCCAGCAGTTCCCGGGAGGTGGGCACAGATACGCAGTATTTT. Translated, it gives CASSSREVGTDTQYF.

This clonotype was counted ten times or more. The chain uses TRBV4-1 and TRBJ2-3; D unresolved. Germline V CDR1 and CDR2: MGHRA, YSYEKL. Deletions cut 1 base from V and 5 bases from J, with 10 bases between. The CDR3 has 14 amino acids. The DNA of the CDR3 is TGCGCCAGCAGCCAAGGTGACTTTGAAGATACGCAGTATTTT. Encoded protein: CASSQGDFEDTQYF.

The J gene is TRBJ2-7, the V gene TRBV5-1; either TRBD1 or TRBD2 may supply D (5 bases each). The germline V and J ends were trimmed by 0 bases and 1 base, with 14 bases remaining between them. This CDR3 region has 16 residues. The germline V gene has CDR1 SGHRS and CDR2 YFSETQ. The CDR3 here is CASSLAGTETSYEQYF. CDR3 nucleotide sequence: TGCGCCAGCAGCTTGGCAGGGACGGAAACTTCCTACGAGCAGTACTTC.

The table lists this clonotype with many counts. The chain employs TRBV6-5 and TRBJ1-2, with TRBD1 identical over 7 bases. The CDR3 spans 16 residues. With V trimmed by 0 bases and J by 4 bases, 8 bases remained unmatched. Per the germline V gene, CDR1 is MNHEY and CDR2 is SVGAGI. The CDR3 coding sequence is TGTGCCAGCAGTTACTCCGTGGACAGGAGGGGCTATGGCTACACCTTC. Its translation is CASSYSVDRRGYGYTF.

This clonotype was seen a few times. This chain links TRBV20-1 with TRBJ2-7; a weak D match, TRBD1 (6 bases). CDR1 and CDR2 from the germline V gene are DFQATT and SNEGSKA (reference sequence). V was trimmed by 6 bases and J by 3 bases, leaving 18 bases between them. CDR3 length: 14 residues. The CDR3 is CSARSRDTFYEQYF. Written as DNA, the CDR3 is TGCAGTGCCCGTTCTAGGGACACCTTCTACGAGCAGTACTTC.

This clonotype was seen repeatedly, ten times or more. The rearrangement joins TRBV6-5 to TRBJ1-2, with 8 bases identical to TRBD1. CDR1 is MNHEY and CDR2 is SVGAGI in the germline V gene. Trimming took 2 bases from V and 6 from J; bases not matched to a gene: 5. The CDR3 loop spans 14 amino acids. For the CDR3, the DNA is TGTGCCAGCAGTTACCTGGACAGGGTAGATGGCTACACCTTC. Translating gives CASSYLDRVDGYTF.

This clonotype was counted only a few times. The V gene is TRBV7-9, the J gene TRBJ1-1; D remains ambiguous. In germline, CDR1 is SEHNR, CDR2 FQNEAQ (reference sequence). With 0 bases removed from V and 0 bases from J, the gap between germline ends came to 8 bases. The CDR3 loop spans 15 amino acids. The CDR3 coding sequence is TGTGCCAGCAGCTTAGCGAGACAATTGAACACTGAAGCTTTCTTT. Amino acids: CASSLARQLNTEAFF.

Many counts were recorded for this clonotype. The genes are TRBV20-1 and TRBJ2-1; D call uncertain. CDR1 DFQATT and CDR2 SNEGSKA come from the germline V gene (reference sequence). V dropped 0 bases and J dropped 0 bases, with 9 bases sitting between them. There are 15 residues in the CDR3. The DNA for the CDR3 is TGCAGTGCTAGAGATCTGGTGAGCTCCTACAATGAGCAGTTCTTC. Protein product: CSARDLVSSYNEQFF.

This clonotype was observed a few times. The chain recombines TRBV4-2 with TRBJ2-5, with 10 bases fitting TRBD2. Trimming removed 3 bases from V and 2 bases from J; junction bases left unmatched: 9. Germline V gene lookup returns CDR1 LGHNA and CDR2 YNFKEQ. The CDR3 runs to 17 residues. The CDR3 DNA sequence: TGTGCCAGCAGCCAGAAGGGGGCTAGCGGGGGTCAAGAGACCCAGTACTTC. Its translation: CASSQKGASGGQETQYF.

At least ten counts were recorded for this clonotype. This chain uses TRBV29-1 with TRBJ2-2, with a tentative D call TRBD2 (6 bases). Deletions cut 5 bases from V and 4 bases from J, with 11 bases between. The CDR3 has 13 amino acids. The germline gives CDR1 SQVTM, CDR2 ANQGSEA. CDR3 loop: CSVPGTVTGELFF. CDR3 coding DNA: TGCAGCGTTCCGGGGACTGTCACCGGGGAGCTGTTTTTT.

This clonotype occurred a few times. The chain uses TRBV5-6 and TRBJ2-3; no firm D call. This CDR3 contains 13 residues. Germline V gene data show CDR1 as SGHDT and CDR2 as YYEEEE. V lost 0 bases and J lost 2, with 4 bases in between. The CDR3 here is CASSLANTDTQYF. In DNA, the CDR3 is TGTGCCAGCAGCTTGGCCAACACAGATACGCAGTATTTT.

Details on this clonotype: A much larger clone differs by one base, so this may be a read error. The chain carries TRBV7-2 and TRBJ2-2; unclear D gene. The germline gives CDR1 SGHTA, CDR2 FQGNSA. The CDR3 covers 14 residues. Trimming left V 4 bases short and J 8 bases short, with 14 bases between. CDR3 bases: TGTGCCAGCAGCTCCCTACCGGCAGTGGGGGAGCTGTTTTTT. Its translation is CASSSLPAVGELFF.

In this sample, this clonotype turned up many times. V and J are TRBV29-1 and TRBJ2-6, with 9 bases lining up with TRBD1. The CDR3 spans 15 residues. Germline V gene sequence: CDR1 SQVTM, CDR2 ANQGSEA. With V trimmed by 5 bases and J by 0 bases, 2 bases remained unmatched. The CDR3 region has the DNA TGCAGCGTTTCGACAGGGGGCTCTGGGGCCAACGTCCTGACTTTC. Residues: CSVSTGGSGANVLTF.

The rearrangement uses TRBV5-1 and TRBJ2-3; no definite D call. The CDR3 runs to 15 residues. Germline-derived CDR1 and CDR2 are SGHRS and YFSETQ. V was pared by 2 bases and J by 0 bases, with 10 bases between. CDR3 in DNA: TGCGCCAGCAGCTTCCTCAGTGTAAGCACAGATACGCAGTATTTT. Protein: CASSFLSVSTDTQYF.

This clonotype was counted ten times or more. The J gene is TRBJ1-3, the V gene TRBV11-2, with TRBD1 identical over 9 bases. The junction had 2 bases not matched to a gene; V was cut back by 5 bases and J by 3 bases. The CDR3 is 14 residues long. Germline V gives CDR1 SGHAT, CDR2 FQNNGV. The CDR3, as DNA: TGTGCCAGCAGCCAGGACAGGGGTGGAAACACCATATATTTT. Its translation: CASSQDRGGNTIYF. The full variable domain, rest sourced from reference TRBV11-2 and TRBJ1-3, is EAGVAQSPRYKIIEKRQSVAFWCNPISGHATLYWYQQILGQGPKLLIQFQNNGVVDDSQLPKDRFSAERLKGVDSTLKIQPAKLEDSAVYLCASSQDRGGNTIYFGEGSWLTVV.

This clonotype has more than one count but fewer than ten. This chain joins TRBV7-6 and TRBJ2-3; D gene uncertain. The CDR3 spans 13 residues. Trimming removed 4 bases at V and 5 bases at J, with 10 bases between. Germline V CDR1 and CDR2: SGHVS, FNYEAQ. The CDR3 region has the DNA TGTGCCAGCAGCTCCAATGTTGTAGATACGCAGTATTTT. This gives the protein CASSSNVVDTQYF.

The sample holds a few counts of this clonotype. The DNA of the CDR3 is TGCGCCAGCAGCTTAACCGTAAACACCGGGGAGCTGTTTTTT. This encodes CASSLTVNTGELFF. V is TRBV5-1 and J is TRBJ2-2; D not certain. Germline V gives CDR1 SGHRS, CDR2 YFSETQ. This CDR3 is 14 amino acids long. The V end was cut by 2 bases, the J end by 2 bases, with 7 bases between.

The chain couples TRBV29-1 to TRBJ1-2, with D uncertain. The CDR3 spans 17 residues. Trimming took 0 bases from V and 4 from J, leaving 21 bases between them. Germline CDR1 SQVTM, CDR2 ANQGSEA. The CDR3 DNA follows: TGCAGCGTTGAAGATCAGCGGGCCCCAACAGATGGCTATGGCTACACCTTC. Protein sequence: CSVEDQRAPTDGYGYTF.